This TCR beta chain was sequenced for a study of cytomegalovirus exposure and HLA in healthy donors. A multiplex PCR was run with 60 Vbeta primers and 13 Jbeta primers. Method: immunoSEQ multiplex PCR; TCRdb's copy keeps in-frame clones and lacks some. The table includes about 220,000 clones, about 80% detected once. This clone was seen a few times. The receptor was isolated from a woman aged 40-49 years in good health and CMV-seropositive. Sequencing was performed on PBMCs.

The CDR3 DNA follows: TGTGCCAGCAGGCCGCGGGAGCCGTGGTACGAGCAGTACTTC. It codes for CASRPREPWYEQYF. The rearrangement uses TRBV6-5 and TRBJ2-7, with 7 bases aligning to TRBD2. The V segment lost 6 bases and the J segment 4 bases; nucleotides outside the gene matches: 9. Germline values: CDR1 MNHEY, CDR2 SVGAGI. The CDR3 is 14 amino acids.